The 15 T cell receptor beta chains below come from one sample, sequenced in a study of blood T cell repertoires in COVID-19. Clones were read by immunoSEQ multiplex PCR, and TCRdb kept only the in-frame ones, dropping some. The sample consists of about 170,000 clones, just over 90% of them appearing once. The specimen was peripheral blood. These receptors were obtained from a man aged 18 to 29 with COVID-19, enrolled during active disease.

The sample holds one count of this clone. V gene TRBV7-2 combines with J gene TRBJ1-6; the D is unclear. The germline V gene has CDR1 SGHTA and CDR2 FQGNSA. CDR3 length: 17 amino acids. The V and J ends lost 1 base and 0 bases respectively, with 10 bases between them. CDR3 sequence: CASSLGQVGSYNSPLHF. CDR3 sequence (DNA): TGTGCCAGCAGCTTAGGGCAGGTCGGCTCCTATAATTCACCCCTCCACTTT.

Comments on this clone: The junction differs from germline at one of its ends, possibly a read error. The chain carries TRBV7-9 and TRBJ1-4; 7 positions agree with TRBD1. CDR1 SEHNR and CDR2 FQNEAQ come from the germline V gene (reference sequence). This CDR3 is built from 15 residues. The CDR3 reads CASSPKTGLNEKLLF. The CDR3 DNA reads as TGTGCCAGCAGCCCAAAGACAGGGTTGAATGAAAAACTGCTTTTT.

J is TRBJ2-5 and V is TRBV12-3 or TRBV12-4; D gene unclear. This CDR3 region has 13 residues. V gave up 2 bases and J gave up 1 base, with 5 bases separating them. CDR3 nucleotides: TGTGCCAGCAGTTTATCGGTCCAAGAGACCCAGTACTTC. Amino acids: CASSLSVQETQYF.

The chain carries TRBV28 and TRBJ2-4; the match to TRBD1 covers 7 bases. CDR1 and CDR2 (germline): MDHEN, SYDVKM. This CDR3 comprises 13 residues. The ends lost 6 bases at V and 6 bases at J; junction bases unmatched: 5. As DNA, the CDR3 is TGTGCCAGCAGCCGACAGGGACCAAACATTCAGTACTTC. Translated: CASSRQGPNIQYF.

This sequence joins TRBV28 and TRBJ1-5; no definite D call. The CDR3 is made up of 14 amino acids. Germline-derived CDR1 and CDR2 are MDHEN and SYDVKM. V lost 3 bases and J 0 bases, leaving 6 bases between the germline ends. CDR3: CASSLVVSNQPQHF. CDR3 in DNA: TGTGCCAGCAGTTTGGTAGTTAGCAATCAGCCCCAGCATTTT.

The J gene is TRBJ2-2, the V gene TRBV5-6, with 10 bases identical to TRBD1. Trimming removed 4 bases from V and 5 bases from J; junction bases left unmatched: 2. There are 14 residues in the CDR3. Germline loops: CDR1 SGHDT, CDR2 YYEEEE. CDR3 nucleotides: TGTGCCAGCAGCGCGGGACAGGGGACCGGGGAGCTGTTTTTT. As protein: CASSAGQGTGELFF.

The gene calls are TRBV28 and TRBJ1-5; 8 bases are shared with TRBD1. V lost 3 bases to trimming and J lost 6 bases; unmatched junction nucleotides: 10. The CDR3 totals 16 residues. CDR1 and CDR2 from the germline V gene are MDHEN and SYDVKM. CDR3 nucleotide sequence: TGTGCCAGCAGTTTTTGGCAGGGGGCGGGTAGTCAGCCCCAGCATTTT. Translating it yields CASSFWQGAGSQPQHF. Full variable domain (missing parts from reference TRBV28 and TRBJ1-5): DVKVTQSSRYLVKRTGEKVFLECVQDMDHENMFWYRQDPGLGLRLIYFSYDVKMKEKGDIPEGYSVSREKKERFSLILESASTNQTSMYLCASSFWQGAGSQPQHFGDGTRLSIL.

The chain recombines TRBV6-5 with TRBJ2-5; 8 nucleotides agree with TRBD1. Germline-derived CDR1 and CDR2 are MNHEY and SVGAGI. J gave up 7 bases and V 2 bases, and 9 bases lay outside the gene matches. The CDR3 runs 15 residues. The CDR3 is CASSYPAGGLGTQYF. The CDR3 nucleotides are TGTGCCAGCAGTTACCCTGCAGGGGGCCTTGGGACCCAGTACTTC.

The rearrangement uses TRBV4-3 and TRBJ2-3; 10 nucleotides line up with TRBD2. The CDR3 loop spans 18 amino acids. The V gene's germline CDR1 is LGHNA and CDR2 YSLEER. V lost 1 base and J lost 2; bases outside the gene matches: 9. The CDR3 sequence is CASSQATAGGLITDTQYF. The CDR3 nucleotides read TGCGCCAGCAGCCAAGCTACAGCGGGAGGGCTTATCACAGATACGCAGTATTTT.

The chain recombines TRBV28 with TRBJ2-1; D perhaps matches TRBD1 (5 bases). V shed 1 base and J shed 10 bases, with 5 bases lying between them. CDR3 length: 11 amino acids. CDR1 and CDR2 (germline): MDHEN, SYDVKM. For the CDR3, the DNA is TGTGCCAGCAGTTTATCAGGGGAGCAGTTCTTC. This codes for CASSLSGEQFF.

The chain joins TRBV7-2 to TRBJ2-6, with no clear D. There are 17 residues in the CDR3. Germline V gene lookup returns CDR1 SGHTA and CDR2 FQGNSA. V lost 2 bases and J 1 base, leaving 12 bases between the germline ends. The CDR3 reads CASSLKRHRSGANVLTF. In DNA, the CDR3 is TGTGCCAGCAGCTTAAAGAGACATAGATCTGGGGCCAACGTCCTGACTTTC.

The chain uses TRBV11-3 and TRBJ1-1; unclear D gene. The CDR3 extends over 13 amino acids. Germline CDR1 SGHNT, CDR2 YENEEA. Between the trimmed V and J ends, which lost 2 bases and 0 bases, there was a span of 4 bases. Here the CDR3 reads CASSLSVNTEAFF. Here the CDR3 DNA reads TGTGCCAGCAGCTTATCCGTGAACACTGAAGCTTTCTTT.

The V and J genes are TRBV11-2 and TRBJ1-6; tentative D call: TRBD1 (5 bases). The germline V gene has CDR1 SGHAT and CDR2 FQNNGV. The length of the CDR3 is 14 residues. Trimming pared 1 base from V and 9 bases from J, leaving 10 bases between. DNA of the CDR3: TGTGCCAGCAGCTTAGCCCGGGGGGGTTCACCCCTCCACTTT. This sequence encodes CASSLARGGSPLHF.

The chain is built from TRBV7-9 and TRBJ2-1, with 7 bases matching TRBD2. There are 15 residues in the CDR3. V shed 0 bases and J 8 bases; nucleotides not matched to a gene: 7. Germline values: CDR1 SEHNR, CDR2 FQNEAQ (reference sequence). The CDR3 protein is CASSLAWSSGYEQFF. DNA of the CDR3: TGTGCCAGCAGCTTAGCGTGGAGTAGCGGGTATGAGCAGTTCTTC.

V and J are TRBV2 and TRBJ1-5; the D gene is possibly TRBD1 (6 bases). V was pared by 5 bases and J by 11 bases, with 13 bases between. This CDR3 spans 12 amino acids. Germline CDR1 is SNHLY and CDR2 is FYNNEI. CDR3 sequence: CASSTGIEAQHF. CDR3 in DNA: TGTGCCAGCAGTACAGGGATCGAAGCCCAGCATTTT.